This entry lists 18 T cell receptor beta chains sequenced from one sample in a study of CD8 T cells in Susac syndrome. Random hexamers were used to reverse transcribe 0.5 to 1 ug of RNA. Using its own MiXCR run on the immunoSEQ multiplex PCR reads, TCRdb lists one record per CDR3 protein. The sample lists fewer than 250,000 distinct CDR3 sequences; approximately 93% were seen once. Input material: CD4+ T cells from PBMCs. These receptor sequences come from a human donor in good health.

This clonotype was seen once. This chain links TRBV7-9 with TRBJ2-3; the D gene is possibly TRBD1 (5 bases). The CDR3 has 15 amino acids. Trimming shortened V by 3 bases and J by 1 base, and 11 bases separated the two germline ends. The germline V gene has CDR1 SEHNR and CDR2 FQNEAQ (reference sequence). The CDR3 DNA is TGTGCCAGCAGCTTTGAAGGGGCCGGCACAGATACGCAGTATTTT. It specifies CASSFEGAGTDTQYF. Full variable domain (rest looked up from reference TRBV7-9 and TRBJ2-3): DTGVSQNPRHKITKRGQNVTFRCDPISEHNRLYWYRQTLGQGPEFLTYFQNEAQLEKSRLLSDRFSAERPKGSFSTLEIQRTEQGDSAMYLCASSFEGAGTDTQYFGPGTRLTVL.

V usage is TRBV6-1 and J usage is TRBJ2-2, with 10 bases fitting TRBD2. Germline V CDR1 and CDR2: MNHNS, SASEGT. V trimming: 6 bases; J trimming: 5 bases; junction bases outside the gene matches: 15. The length of the CDR3 is 18 residues. CDR3 sequence (DNA): TGTGCCAGCAGCCACCGGATAGCTAGCGGGGGCCGGACCGGGGAGCTGTTTTTT. Translated, it gives CASSHRIASGGRTGELFF.

This chain links TRBV20-1 with TRBJ2-1; D unclear. Per germline, CDR1 DFQATT and CDR2 SNEGSKA (reference sequence). Trimming pared 1 base from V and 7 bases from J, leaving 8 bases between. The CDR3 is 12 residues long. The CDR3 region is CSARVRANEQFF. The DNA of the CDR3 is TGCAGTGCTAGAGTTCGAGCGAATGAGCAGTTCTTC.

The V gene is TRBV7-2, the J gene TRBJ1-1; D gene ambiguous. The germline V and J ends were trimmed by 3 bases and 0 bases, with 14 bases remaining between them. Germline V gene sequence: CDR1 SGHTA, CDR2 FQGNSA. The CDR3 extends over 16 amino acids. The CDR3 coding sequence is TGTGCCAGCAGCTTGCTCATAGGGAACTTGAACACTGAAGCTTTCTTT. This translates into CASSLLIGNLNTEAFF.

This chain connects TRBV28 to TRBJ1-6, with 8 positions matching TRBD1. Germline values: CDR1 MDHEN, CDR2 SYDVKM. The CDR3 covers 15 residues. Trimming at V came to 6 bases and at J to 7 bases, leaving 8 bases not matched to a gene. The CDR3 nucleotides read TGTGCCAGCAGGCTCGACAGGGGCAGGAATTCACCCCTCCACTTT. Translated: CASRLDRGRNSPLHF.

This sequence joins TRBV5-1 and TRBJ2-2; TRBD2 agrees at 8 bases. The ends lost 0 bases at V and 6 bases at J; junction bases unmatched: 7. The germline V gene encodes CDR1 SGHRS and CDR2 YFSETQ. The CDR3 sequence is 16 residues long. The CDR3 DNA follows: TGCGCCAGCAGCTTGGTACCGGGACTAGTCCCCGGGGAGCTGTTTTTT. Residues: CASSLVPGLVPGELFF.

This rearrangement joins TRBV29-1 to TRBJ2-7; D tentatively reads TRBD1 or TRBD2 (6 bases each). The CDR3 is made up of 13 amino acids. V was pared by 6 bases and J by 0 bases, with 12 bases between. Per germline, CDR1 SQVTM and CDR2 ANQGSEA. The CDR3 spells CSVRRGFSYEQYF. The CDR3 DNA reads as TGCAGCGTCCGGAGGGGGTTCTCCTACGAGCAGTACTTC.

J is TRBJ1-4 and V is TRBV6-5; D is undetermined. Germline V gene data show CDR1 as MNHEY and CDR2 as SVGAGI. V was shortened by 1 base and J by 8 bases, with 5 bases between the two germline ends. The CDR3 covers 12 residues. The CDR3 loop is CASSYWKEKLFF. The CDR3, as DNA: TGTGCCAGCAGTTACTGGAAGGAAAAACTGTTTTTT.

The genes are TRBV28 and TRBJ2-1; 8 bases match TRBD2. Germline CDR1 is MDHEN and CDR2 is SYDVKM. The junction had 11 bases not matched to a gene; V was cut back by 3 bases and J by 4 bases. The CDR3 is 17 residues long. The CDR3 bases are TGTGCCAGCAGTTTGGGAGGAGCGGGGGTACCGTACAATGAGCAGTTCTTC. Residues: CASSLGGAGVPYNEQFF. Full variable domain (remainder filled in from reference TRBV28 and TRBJ2-1): DVKVTQSSRYLVKRTGEKVFLECVQDMDHENMFWYRQDPGLGLRLIYFSYDVKMKEKGDIPEGYSVSREKKERFSLILESASTNQTSMYLCASSLGGAGVPYNEQFFGPGTRLTVL.

The V and J genes are TRBV9 and TRBJ2-1; no clear D gene. Germline V lookup: CDR1 SGDLS, CDR2 YYNGEE. With 4 bases removed from V and 10 bases from J, the gap between germline ends came to 21 bases. The CDR3 has 15 residues. CDR3 nucleotides: TGTGCCAGCAGCCCCCGCGCCCTGCCTGTGGACGAGCAGTTCTTC. Residues: CASSPRALPVDEQFF.

The chain joins TRBV28 to TRBJ1-6; a possible D gene is TRBD1 (5 bases). This CDR3 region has 14 residues. The V end lost 5 bases, the J end lost 13 bases, and 18 bases lay between the germline ends. Germline assignment: CDR1 MDHEN and CDR2 SYDVKM. CDR3 in DNA: TGTGCCAGCAGTCGCGGGACGGATCTAGGGCCCCTCCACTTT. Protein sequence: CASSRGTDLGPLHF.

The chain employs TRBV15 and TRBJ2-3; perhaps TRBD2 as D (6 bases). Germline CDR1 LNHNV, CDR2 YYDKDF (reference sequence). The CDR3 runs to 15 residues. The V gene lost 4 bases and the J gene lost 2 bases, with 13 bases spanning the gap. The CDR3 bases are TGTGCCACCAGCACAAGACTAGTCAACACAGATACGCAGTATTTT. Its translation is CATSTRLVNTDTQYF.

The gene calls are TRBV9 and TRBJ1-2, with 8 bases lining up with TRBD1. V shed 1 base and J 7 bases; nucleotides not matched to a gene: 6. This CDR3 has 14 amino acids. Germline V gene lookup returns CDR1 SGDLS and CDR2 YYNGEE. Written as DNA, the CDR3 is TGTGCCAGCAGCGTATCGGGGACAGGTGGTGGCTACACCTTC. This translates into CASSVSGTGGGYTF.

The rearrangement uses TRBV19 and TRBJ2-1, with D uncertain. Trimming stripped 6 bases from V and 0 bases from J, with 12 bases between. This CDR3 is built from 15 residues. Per the germline V gene, CDR1 is LNHDA and CDR2 is SQIVND (reference sequence). In DNA, the CDR3 is TGTGCCAGTAGACGGGCGGATAACTCCTACAATGAGCAGTTCTTC. Encoded protein: CASRRADNSYNEQFF.

This clonotype appeared once. This rearrangement joins TRBV6-1 to TRBJ2-7, with D maybe TRBD1 (6 bases). This CDR3 has 15 residues. V lost 8 bases to trimming and J lost 1 base, with 18 bases between them. CDR1 is MNHNS and CDR2 is SASEGT in the germline V gene. The CDR3 nucleotides read TGTGCCAGCCAAGCCGACAGGTTTGGGTCCTACGAGCAGTACTTC. This encodes CASQADRFGSYEQYF.

The genes are TRBV7-3 and TRBJ2-7; D is perhaps TRBD2 (5 bases). This CDR3 has 13 residues. V was cut by 1 base and J by 4 bases, with 8 bases left in between. Germline V gene data show CDR1 as SGHTA and CDR2 as FQGTGA. The CDR3 region has the DNA TGTGCCAGCAGCTTAAATGGAGGTTACGAGCAGTACTTC. Protein: CASSLNGGYEQYF.

The rearrangement joins TRBV3-1 to TRBJ2-1; a weak D match, TRBD1 (5 bases). V was trimmed by 1 base and J by 9 bases, leaving 10 bases between them. The CDR3 is 13 amino acids. Germline lookup yields CDR1 LGHDT and CDR2 YNNKEL (reference sequence). The DNA of the CDR3 is TGTGCCAGCAGCCAAGTTAGACAGAGTGAGCAGTTCTTC. Translation: CASSQVRQSEQFF.

The chain carries TRBV24-1 and TRBJ1-5; unclear D gene. The germline V gene has CDR1 KGHDR and CDR2 SFDVKD. The V end was cut by 5 bases, the J end by 1 base, with 17 bases between. CDR3 size: 17 residues. DNA for the CDR3: TGTGCCACCAGTGGGGGTGCGGGCCCCGGGAGCAATCAGCCCCAGCATTTT. Its protein is CATSGGAGPGSNQPQHF.